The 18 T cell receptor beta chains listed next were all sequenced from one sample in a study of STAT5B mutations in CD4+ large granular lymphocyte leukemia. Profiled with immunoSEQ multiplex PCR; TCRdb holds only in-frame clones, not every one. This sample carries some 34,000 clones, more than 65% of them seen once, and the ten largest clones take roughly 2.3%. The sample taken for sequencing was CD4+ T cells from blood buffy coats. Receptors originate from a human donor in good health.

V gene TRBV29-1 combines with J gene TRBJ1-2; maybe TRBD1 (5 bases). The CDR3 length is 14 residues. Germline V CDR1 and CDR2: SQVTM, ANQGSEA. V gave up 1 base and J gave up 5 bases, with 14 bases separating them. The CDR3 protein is CSVEGLGSGYGYTF. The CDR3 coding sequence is TGCAGCGTTGAAGGGTTAGGGTCAGGGTATGGCTACACCTTC.

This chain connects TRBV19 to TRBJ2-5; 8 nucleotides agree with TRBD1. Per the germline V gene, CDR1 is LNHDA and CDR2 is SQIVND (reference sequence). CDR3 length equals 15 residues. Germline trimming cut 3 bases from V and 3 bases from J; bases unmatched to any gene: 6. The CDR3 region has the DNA TGTGCCAGTAGTATCTGGTGGACAGGGAAAGAGACCCAGTACTTC. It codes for CASSIWWTGKETQYF.

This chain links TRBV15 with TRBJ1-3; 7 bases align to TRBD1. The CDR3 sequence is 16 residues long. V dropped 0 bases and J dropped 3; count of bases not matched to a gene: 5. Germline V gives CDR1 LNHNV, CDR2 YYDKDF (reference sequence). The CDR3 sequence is CATSREGRGIGNTIYF. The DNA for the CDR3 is TGTGCCACCAGCAGAGAGGGCAGGGGGATTGGAAACACCATATATTTT.

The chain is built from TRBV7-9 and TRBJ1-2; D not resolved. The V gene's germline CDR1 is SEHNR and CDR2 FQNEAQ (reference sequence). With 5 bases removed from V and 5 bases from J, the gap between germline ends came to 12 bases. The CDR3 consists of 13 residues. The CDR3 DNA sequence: TGTGCCAGCAGCCCAAGGGCCTCTTATGGCTACACCTTC. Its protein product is CASSPRASYGYTF.

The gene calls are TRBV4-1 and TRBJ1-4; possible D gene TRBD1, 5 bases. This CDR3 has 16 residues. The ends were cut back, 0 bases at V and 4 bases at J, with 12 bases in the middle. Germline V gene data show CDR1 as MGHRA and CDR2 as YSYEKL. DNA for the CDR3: TGCGCCAGCAGCCAAGAAGTTAGGGGCAATAATGAAAAACTGTTTTTT. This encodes CASSQEVRGNNEKLFF.

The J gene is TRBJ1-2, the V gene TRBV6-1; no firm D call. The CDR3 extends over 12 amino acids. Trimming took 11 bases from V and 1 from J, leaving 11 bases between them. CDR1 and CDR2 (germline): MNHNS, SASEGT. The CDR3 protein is CAQGSSNYGYTF. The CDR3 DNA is TGTGCCCAAGGGAGCAGTAACTATGGCTACACCTTC.

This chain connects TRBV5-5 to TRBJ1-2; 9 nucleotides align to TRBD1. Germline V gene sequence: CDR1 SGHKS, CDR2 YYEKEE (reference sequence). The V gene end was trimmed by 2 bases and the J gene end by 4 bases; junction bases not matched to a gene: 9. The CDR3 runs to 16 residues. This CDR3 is CASSLRTGDSAYGYTF. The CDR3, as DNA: TGTGCCAGCAGCTTACGGACAGGGGATAGCGCCTATGGCTACACCTTC.

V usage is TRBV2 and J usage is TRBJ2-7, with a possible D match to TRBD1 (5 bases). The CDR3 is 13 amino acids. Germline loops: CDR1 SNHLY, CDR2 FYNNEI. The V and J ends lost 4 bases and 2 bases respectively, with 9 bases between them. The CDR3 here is CASSVGRAYEQYF. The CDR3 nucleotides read TGTGCCAGCAGTGTGGGCAGGGCCTACGAGCAGTACTTC.

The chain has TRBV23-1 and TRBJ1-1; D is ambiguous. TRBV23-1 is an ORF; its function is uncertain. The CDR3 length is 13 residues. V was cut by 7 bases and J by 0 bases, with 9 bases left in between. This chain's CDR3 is CASTPGLNTEAFF. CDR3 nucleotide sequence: TGCGCCAGCACCCCTGGGCTGAACACTGAAGCTTTCTTT.

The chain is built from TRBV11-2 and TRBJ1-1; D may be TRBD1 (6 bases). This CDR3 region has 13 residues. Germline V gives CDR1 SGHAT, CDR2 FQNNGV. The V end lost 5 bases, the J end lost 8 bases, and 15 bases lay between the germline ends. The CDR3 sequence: CASSLRTVGEAFF. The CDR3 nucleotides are TGTGCCAGCAGCCTACGGACAGTTGGCGAAGCTTTCTTT.

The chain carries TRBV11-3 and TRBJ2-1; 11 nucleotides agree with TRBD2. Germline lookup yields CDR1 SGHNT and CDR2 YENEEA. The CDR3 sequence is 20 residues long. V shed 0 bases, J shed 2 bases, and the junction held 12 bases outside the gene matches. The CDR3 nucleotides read TGTGCCAGCAGCTTAGAAAGTGGACTAGCGGGTAACCCGCCCTACAATGAGCAGTTCTTC. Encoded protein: CASSLESGLAGNPPYNEQFF.

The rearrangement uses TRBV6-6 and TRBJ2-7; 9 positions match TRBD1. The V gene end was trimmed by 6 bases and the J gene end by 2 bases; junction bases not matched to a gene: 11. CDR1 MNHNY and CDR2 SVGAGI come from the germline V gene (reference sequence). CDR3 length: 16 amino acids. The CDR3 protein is CASRRGPGTGTYEQYF. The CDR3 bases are TGTGCCAGCAGGCGCGGACCCGGGACAGGGACCTACGAGCAGTACTTC.

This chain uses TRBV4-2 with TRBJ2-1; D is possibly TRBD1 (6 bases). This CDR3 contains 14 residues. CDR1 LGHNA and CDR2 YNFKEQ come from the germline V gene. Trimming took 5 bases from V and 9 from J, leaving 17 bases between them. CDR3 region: CASSSARQVGEQFF. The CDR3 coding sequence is TGTGCCAGCAGCTCCGCAAGACAGGTTGGTGAGCAGTTCTTC.

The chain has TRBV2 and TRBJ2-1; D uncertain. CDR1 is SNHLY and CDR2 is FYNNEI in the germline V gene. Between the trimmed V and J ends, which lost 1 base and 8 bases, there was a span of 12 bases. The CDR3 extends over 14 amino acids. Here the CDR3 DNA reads TGTGCCAGCAGTGAAGGGGCCTCCCCCGATGAGCAGTTCTTC. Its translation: CASSEGASPDEQFF.

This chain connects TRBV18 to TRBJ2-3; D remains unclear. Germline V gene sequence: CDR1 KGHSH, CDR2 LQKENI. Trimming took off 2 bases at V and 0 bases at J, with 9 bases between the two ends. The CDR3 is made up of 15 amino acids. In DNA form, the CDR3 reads TGTGCCAGCTCACCAGCGGCGGTTAGCACAGATACGCAGTATTTT. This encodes CASSPAAVSTDTQYF.

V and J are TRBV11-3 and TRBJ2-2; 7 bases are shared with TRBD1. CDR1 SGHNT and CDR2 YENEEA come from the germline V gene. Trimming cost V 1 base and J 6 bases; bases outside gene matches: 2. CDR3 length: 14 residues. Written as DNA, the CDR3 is TGTGCCAGCAGCTTAGGTCAGGGGGCCGGGGAGCTGTTTTTT. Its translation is CASSLGQGAGELFF.

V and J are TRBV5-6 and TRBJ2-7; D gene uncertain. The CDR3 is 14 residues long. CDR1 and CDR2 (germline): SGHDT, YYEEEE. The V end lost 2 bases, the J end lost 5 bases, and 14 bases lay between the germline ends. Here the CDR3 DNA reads TGTGCCAGCAGCTTCGGGCGACCGCCCCACGAGCAGTACTTC. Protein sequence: CASSFGRPPHEQYF. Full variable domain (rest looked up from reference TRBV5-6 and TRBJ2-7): DAGVTQSPTHLIKTRGQQVTLRCSPKSGHDTVSWYQQALGQGPQFIFQYYEEEERQRGNFPDRFSGHQFPNYSSELNVNALLLGDSALYLCASSFGRPPHEQYFGPGTRLTVT.

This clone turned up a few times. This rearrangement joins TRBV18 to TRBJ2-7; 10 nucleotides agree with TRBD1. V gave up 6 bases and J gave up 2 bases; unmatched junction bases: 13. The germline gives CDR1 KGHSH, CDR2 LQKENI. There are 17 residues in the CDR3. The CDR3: CASSILPSGTGAYEQYF. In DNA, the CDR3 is TGTGCCAGCTCCATTTTACCTTCCGGGACAGGGGCCTACGAGCAGTACTTC.